These T cell receptor beta chains were read from a single sample in a study of cytotoxic CD8 clonotypes in ibrutinib-treated CLL. Generated by immunoSEQ multiplex PCR, the TCRdb table keeps only in-frame clones and is missing some. The sample contains around 30,000 clones, about 62% of which appear only once. Sequencing used PBMCs, obtained before ibrutinib treatment. The receptors derive from a human donor with chronic lymphocytic leukemia. CDR3s leave out the opening cysteine and the closing phenylalanine or tryptophan. D genes are given only for firm matches. The listing skips clone size in some rows; elsewhere it reads once, few, many or a size class.

TRBJ2-7,TRBD1,few,TRBV19,ASSNPSGTGGSYEQY
TRBJ2-1,.,.,TRBV7-9,ASSRVSQNEQF
TRBJ2-7,TRBD2,.,TRBV23-1,ASSPPSAGGPNEQY
TRBJ2-1,.,.,TRBV13,ASSLGPREGGSYNEQF
TRBJ1-2,TRBD1,.,TRBV18,ASSPRPPGQGTNYGYT
TRBJ2-3,.,.,TRBV29-1,SVQQTRLDTQY
TRBJ1-2,TRBD1,.,TRBV6-1,ASRPTGLGGYT
TRBJ2-7,TRBD2,few,TRBV5-6,ASSVGLAGASTYEQY
TRBJ2-7,.,.,TRBV19,ASSIDRPGGEPYEQY
TRBJ2-2,.,few,TRBV14,ASSQSGELF
TRBJ2-2,TRBD2,.,TRBV19,ASSLTSGGAAGELF
TRBJ1-4,.,few,TRBV19,ASSIVGNPNEKLF
TRBJ1-1,TRBD1,.,TRBV25-1,ASSEGAGGVRDTEAF
TRBJ2-1,TRBD2,once,TRBV6-1,ASSEGTSGRPEQF
TRBJ2-7,TRBD1,.,TRBV27,ASSLSPGGDEQY
TRBJ1-6,TRBD1,.,TRBV4-1,ASSVITGTGNSPLH
TRBJ1-1,.,few,TRBV28,ASSFGGTEAF
TRBJ2-3,TRBD2,.,TRBV9,ASSRAPSGGLDTQY
TRBJ2-2,TRBD1,.,TRBV25-1,ASTRGLGGELF
TRBJ1-1,.,.,TRBV5-1,ASSLGILNTEAF
TRBJ1-4,.,few,TRBV7-9,ASSPPGAREKLF
TRBJ2-2,.,.,TRBV30,AWIPPNTGELF
TRBJ1-1,TRBD1,.,TRBV2,ASSAGGGTEAF
TRBJ1-1,.,few,TRBV19,ASSMNRLNTEAF
TRBJ2-2,.,.,TRBV9,ASSARDFGTGELF
TRBJ2-7,.,.,TRBV10-3,AISESTDYEQY
TRBJ2-1,TRBD2,.,TRBV4-1,ASSQVQGLNHEQF
TRBJ1-2,.,.,TRBV6-1,ASSDRPYGYT
TRBJ2-3,.,.,TRBV6-5,ASRTDPVTDTQY
TRBJ2-2,TRBD1,once,TRBV19,ASSMGNRGPGELF
TRBJ2-7,TRBD1,.,TRBV2,ATGTGVSYEQY
TRBJ2-7,TRBD1,.,TRBV5-1,ASSPDRTYYEQY
TRBJ2-7,TRBD2,.,TRBV28,ASSFPSSGYSYEQY
TRBJ2-1,.,.,TRBV7-3,ASSLNSGGRDEQF
TRBJ1-6,TRBD1,.,TRBV11-2,ASAGTGRSSYNSPLH
TRBJ1-6,.,few,TRBV4-1,ASSQDLAGTYNSPLH
TRBJ1-4,.,.,TRBV18,ASTQGSSEKLF
TRBJ1-6,.,few,TRBV6-1,ASAEGVNSPLH
TRBJ1-5,.,.,TRBV15,ATSRDYSNQPQH
TRBJ1-2,.,.,TRBV7-2,ASSVDSSYGYT
TRBJ1-2,.,.,TRBV25-1,ASSDWGGSSGYT
TRBJ1-2,.,few,TRBV20-1,SARHGGGYT
TRBJ2-3,.,few,TRBV5-1,ASRLGGTDTQY